These 30 T cell receptor beta chains were all obtained from the same sample, sequenced in a study of blood T cell repertoires in COVID-19. Some clones are missing from TCRdb's copy, which holds only in-frame ones; the method was immunoSEQ multiplex PCR. This table has 45,000 to 65,000 clones, 90% to 95% appearing once. Source material: peripheral blood. These receptors came from a human donor in a cohort sampled during active COVID-19.

The DNA of the CDR3 is TGTGCCAGCAGCCGACCGGGACAGGGGACCTATGGCTACACCTTC. This sequence encodes CASSRPGQGTYGYTF. The chain is built from TRBV9 and TRBJ1-2; TRBD1 matches 10 bases. Germline V CDR1 and CDR2: SGDLS, YYNGEE. CDR3 size: 15 residues. V shed 4 bases, J shed 4 bases, and the junction held 7 bases outside the gene matches.

This rearrangement joins TRBV10-3 to TRBJ2-2, with TRBD1 identical over 8 bases. Germline lookup yields CDR1 ENHRY and CDR2 SYGVKD. The CDR3 is 15 amino acids. Trimming removed 5 bases from V and 1 base from J; junction bases left unmatched: 3. The CDR3 DNA is TGTGCCATCAGTCCCGGGACAGGGAACACCGGGGAGCTGTTTTTT. Amino acid sequence: CAISPGTGNTGELFF.

The chain uses TRBV5-4 and TRBJ1-2; D ambiguous. The length of the CDR3 is 13 residues. CDR1 SGHNT and CDR2 YYREEE come from the germline V gene (reference sequence). Between the trimmed V and J ends, which lost 0 bases and 5 bases, there was a span of 8 bases. CDR3 in DNA: TGTGCCAGCAGCTTGGTCCCTCCTTATGGCTACACCTTC. This encodes CASSLVPPYGYTF. The full variable domain, with the rest looked up from reference TRBV5-4 and TRBJ1-2, is ETGVTQSPTHLIKTRGQQVTLRCSSQSGHNTVSWYQQALGQGPQFIFQYYREEENGRGNFPPRFSGLQFPNYSSELNVNALELDDSALYLCASSLVPPYGYTFGSGTRLTVV.

A single count supports this clone. The J gene is TRBJ1-1, the V gene TRBV4-3; D may be TRBD1 (5 bases). Germline V CDR1 and CDR2: LGHNA, YSLEER. This CDR3 contains 14 residues. Trimming took 0 bases from V and 6 from J, leaving 11 bases between them. CDR3 nucleotides: TGCGCCAGCAGCCAAGATTTCAGGGCATCTGAAGCTTTCTTT. Translation gives CASSQDFRASEAFF.

The chain employs TRBV7-8 and TRBJ2-3, with D possibly TRBD1 on 6 matching bases. The CDR3 has 16 amino acids. Trimming took 3 bases from V and 1 from J, leaving 14 bases between them. Germline loops: CDR1 SGHVS, CDR2 FQNEAQ. CDR3 sequence reads: CASSLNRVSGTDTQYF. CDR3 sequence (DNA): TGTGCCAGCAGCTTGAACAGGGTTTCGGGCACAGATACGCAGTATTTT.

The CDR3 reads CASSMQFGETGANVLTF. In DNA, the CDR3 is TGTGCCAGTAGTATGCAATTCGGGGAGACTGGGGCCAACGTCCTGACTTTC. V and J are TRBV19 and TRBJ2-6; D is perhaps TRBD2 (5 bases). The CDR3 spans 17 residues. The germline V gene encodes CDR1 LNHDA and CDR2 SQIVND (reference sequence). Deletions cut 3 bases from V and 2 bases from J, with 14 bases between.

The chain has TRBV11-2 and TRBJ1-4; 9 nucleotides line up with TRBD1. This CDR3 spans 14 amino acids. Per germline, CDR1 SGHAT and CDR2 FQNNGV. After removal of 5 bases from V and 8 bases from J, the junction contained 6 bases not matched to a gene. The CDR3 loop reads CASSLGQGWEKLFF. In DNA, the CDR3 is TGTGCCAGCAGCCTTGGACAGGGGTGGGAAAAACTGTTTTTT.

The CDR3 sequence is CASNMGDRYNEQFF. CDR3 nucleotide sequence: TGTGCCAGCAATATGGGGGACAGATACAATGAGCAGTTCTTC. The chain links TRBV28 to TRBJ2-1, with 7 bases that match TRBD1. J gave up 4 bases and V 7 bases, and 7 bases lay outside the gene matches. From germline, CDR1 is MDHEN and CDR2 SYDVKM. CDR3 length: 14 amino acids.

This chain connects TRBV23-1 to TRBJ2-3; D gene unclear. TRBV23-1 is labeled an ORF, and its function is uncertain. This CDR3 contains 14 residues. Deletions cut 3 bases from V and 3 bases from J, with 10 bases between. The CDR3 sequence is CASSHLAGTDTQYF. The CDR3 nucleotides are TGCGCCAGCAGTCACCTCGCCGGTACAGATACGCAGTATTTT.

The genes are TRBV12-3 or TRBV12-4 and TRBJ1-2; 7 bases are a match to TRBD1. Trimming at V came to 5 bases and at J to 12 bases, leaving 9 bases not matched to a gene. This CDR3 has 12 residues. In DNA form, the CDR3 reads TGTGCCAGCAGTCCTGACAGGGCACCGGACACCTTC. The encoded protein is CASSPDRAPDTF.

The chain employs TRBV5-6 and TRBJ1-5; D uncertain. Germline V gene data show CDR1 as SGHDT and CDR2 as YYEEEE. The V gene lost 3 bases and the J gene lost 0 bases, with 7 bases spanning the gap. This CDR3 contains 14 residues. CDR3 coding DNA: TGTGCCAGCAGCTCGGGTCTTAGCAATCAGCCCCAGCATTTT. It specifies CASSSGLSNQPQHF.

The CDR3 DNA reads as TGTGCCAGCAGTTATGGACAGATATCCTACGAGCAGTACGTC. It is translated as CASSYGQISYEQYV. The rearrangement links TRBV6-6 to TRBJ2-7, with D perhaps matching TRBD1 (6 bases). V lost 3 bases to trimming and J lost 1 base, with 10 bases between them. CDR1 is MNHNY, CDR2 SVGAGI, per germline (reference sequence). The CDR3 sequence is 14 residues long.

With respect to this clone: The same CDR3 also results from other DNA sequences found in this sample. This rearrangement joins TRBV11-3 to TRBJ2-3; 9 bases agree with TRBD1. The CDR3 is 14 amino acids. The V segment lost 8 bases and the J segment 4 bases; nucleotides outside the gene matches: 7. The germline CDR1 and CDR2 sequences are SGHNT and YENEEA. The CDR3 protein is CASSRTGAADTQYF. As DNA, the CDR3 is TGTGCCAGCTCCCGGACAGGGGCCGCAGATACGCAGTATTTT.

The chain is built from TRBV11-2 and TRBJ2-3; a weak D match, TRBD1 (5 bases). There are 14 residues in the CDR3. Germline V gene sequence: CDR1 SGHAT, CDR2 FQNNGV. Trimming took 5 bases from V and 0 from J, leaving 9 bases between them. The CDR3 bases are TGTGCCAGCAGCCCTCAGGGTAGCACAGATACGCAGTATTTT. This gives the protein CASSPQGSTDTQYF.

The chain is built from TRBV6-5 and TRBJ1-3, with unresolved D. Trimming cost V 5 bases and J 1 base, with 9 bases left between them. There are 14 residues in the CDR3. Germline V CDR1 and CDR2: MNHEY, SVGAGI. CDR3 sequence: CASSLGISGNTIYF. For the CDR3, the DNA is TGTGCCAGCAGTCTCGGTATATCTGGAAACACCATATATTTT.

V usage is TRBV6-7 and J usage is TRBJ2-2; D is uncertain. TRBV6-7 qualifies as an ORF whose function is uncertain. V was trimmed by 5 bases and J by 6 bases, leaving 4 bases between them. This CDR3 comprises 11 residues. CDR3 residues: CASSPSGELFF. In nucleotides, the CDR3 is TGTGCCAGCAGTCCTTCCGGGGAGCTGTTTTTT.

The chain recombines TRBV7-8 with TRBJ1-6; D remains unclear. Trimming took 5 bases from V and 1 from J, leaving 18 bases between them. The CDR3 is 18 amino acids. Per germline, CDR1 SGHVS and CDR2 FQNEAQ. The CDR3 spells CASSPLPGSRSYNSPLHF. The CDR3, as DNA: TGTGCCAGCAGCCCACTCCCGGGGTCCCGGTCCTATAATTCACCCCTCCACTTT.

The V and J genes are TRBV9 and TRBJ2-5; D unclear. V shed 2 bases and J shed 5 bases, with 16 bases lying between them. CDR3 size: 15 residues. CDR1 and CDR2 from the germline V gene are SGDLS and YYNGEE. CDR3 nucleotide sequence: TGTGCCAGCAGCGTCATTGGGTCGGGTTGGGAGACCCAGTACTTC. This gives the protein CASSVIGSGWETQYF.

The rearrangement uses TRBV6-2 or TRBV6-3 and TRBJ2-7, with 10 bases aligning to TRBD1. Germline trimming cut 5 bases from V and 9 bases from J; bases unmatched to any gene: 4. The CDR3 consists of 12 residues. CDR1 is MNHEY, CDR2 SVGEGT, per germline. The CDR3 here is CASSRQGAAQYV. The CDR3 region has the DNA TGTGCCAGCAGTCGACAGGGGGCGGCGCAGTACGTC.

J is TRBJ2-5 and V is TRBV7-2; TRBD1 matches 7 bases. CDR1 and CDR2 (germline): SGHTA, FQGNSA. The V gene end was trimmed by 6 bases and the J gene end by 3 bases; junction bases not matched to a gene: 4. The CDR3 extends over 13 amino acids. Here the CDR3 reads CASRKQGKETQYF. CDR3 nucleotide sequence: TGTGCCAGCAGAAAACAGGGGAAAGAGACCCAGTACTTC.

The chain links TRBV10-3 to TRBJ2-6; D perhaps matches TRBD2 (7 bases). The V gene's germline CDR1 is ENHRY and CDR2 SYGVKD. There are 17 residues in the CDR3. V gave up 5 bases and J gave up 1 base, with 15 bases separating them. CDR3: CAISNGGGVSGANVLTF. The CDR3 DNA sequence: TGTGCCATCAGTAATGGGGGGGGCGTATCTGGGGCCAACGTCCTGACTTTC.

This clone showed up just a few times. The chain has TRBV20-1 and TRBJ1-1; D is undetermined. Trimming took 3 bases from V and 0 from J, leaving 14 bases between them. This CDR3 comprises 15 residues. Germline V gene lookup returns CDR1 DFQATT and CDR2 SNEGSKA (reference sequence). CDR3 protein: CSASPQALLNTEAFF. CDR3 in DNA: TGCAGTGCTAGTCCCCAGGCGTTACTGAACACTGAAGCTTTCTTT.

The genes are TRBV9 and TRBJ2-1; D not certain. The CDR3 has 15 amino acids. Germline V gene data show CDR1 as SGDLS and CDR2 as YYNGEE. V was pared by 0 bases and J by 3 bases, with 10 bases between. The CDR3 sequence: CASSVGGSIYNEQFF. The CDR3 DNA is TGTGCCAGCAGCGTAGGAGGTTCCATCTACAATGAGCAGTTCTTC.

The chain carries TRBV6-5 and TRBJ1-1, with D possibly TRBD1 on 5 matching bases. CDR1 and CDR2 (germline): MNHEY, SVGAGI. Trimming cost V 7 bases and J 4 bases, with 13 bases left between them. The CDR3 runs 13 residues. CDR3 amino acids: CASTARVGTEAFF. The CDR3 bases are TGTGCCAGCACCGCCAGGGTCGGCACTGAAGCTTTCTTT.

This chain links TRBV2 with TRBJ1-5; TRBD1 is a possible D gene (6 bases). CDR3 length equals 13 residues. V lost 6 bases and J 8 bases, leaving 14 bases between the germline ends. Germline V gives CDR1 SNHLY, CDR2 FYNNEI. CDR3: CASRLDSQEPQHF. CDR3 DNA: TGTGCCAGCAGGCTGGACAGTCAGGAGCCCCAGCATTTT.

The chain couples TRBV5-5 to TRBJ1-2; tentatively, D is TRBD1 (6 bases). CDR1 and CDR2 from the germline V gene are SGHKS and YYEKEE (reference sequence). V was pared by 5 bases and J by 1 base, with 12 bases between. The CDR3 is 14 amino acids. DNA for the CDR3: TGTGCCAGCAGGCCGGACAGAATTAACTATGGCTACACCTTC. It specifies CASRPDRINYGYTF.

The rearrangement uses TRBV5-1 and TRBJ2-1; D possibly corresponds to TRBD2 (5 bases). The CDR3 runs 13 residues. Germline assignment: CDR1 SGHRS and CDR2 YFSETQ. V lost 7 bases, J lost 4 bases, and 12 bases lay in between. The CDR3 nucleotides read TGCGCCAGCCGGAGCGGAGTTTACAATGAGCAGTTCTTC. It yields the protein CASRSGVYNEQFF.

The chain has TRBV6-5 and TRBJ2-7, with 7 bases lining up with TRBD1. V shed 6 bases, J shed 2 bases, and the junction held 10 bases outside the gene matches. The CDR3 covers 15 residues. The V gene's germline CDR1 is MNHEY and CDR2 SVGAGI. The CDR3 here is CASSYTGTVPYEQYV. The CDR3 bases are TGTGCCAGCAGCTACACCGGGACAGTTCCCTACGAGCAGTACGTC.

The chain has TRBV12-3 or TRBV12-4 and TRBJ1-1; possible D gene TRBD1, 5 bases. The CDR3 is 13 residues long. V was clipped by 5 bases and J by 6 bases, with 13 bases between them. The CDR3 spells CASSLGTGAEAFF. The CDR3 DNA reads as TGTGCCAGCAGTCTGGGGACTGGCGCTGAAGCTTTCTTT.

The gene calls are TRBV28 and TRBJ2-7; 8 nucleotides agree with TRBD1. The CDR3 is 13 amino acids. With V trimmed by 7 bases and J by 4 bases, 6 bases remained unmatched. Germline assignment: CDR1 MDHEN and CDR2 SYDVKM. The CDR3 is CASTPTGVYEQYF. The CDR3, as DNA: TGTGCCAGCACCCCGACAGGGGTTTACGAGCAGTACTTC.